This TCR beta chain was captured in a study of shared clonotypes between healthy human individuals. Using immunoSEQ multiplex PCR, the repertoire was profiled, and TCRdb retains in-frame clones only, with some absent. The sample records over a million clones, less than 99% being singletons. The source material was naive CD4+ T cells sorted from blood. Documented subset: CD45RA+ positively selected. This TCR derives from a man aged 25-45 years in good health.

The CDR3, as DNA: TGTGCCAGCAGCACAGGGACTAGGAGTTTTACGCAGTATTTT. The encoded protein is CASSTGTRSFTQYF. This chain joins TRBV7-6 and TRBJ2-3; 8 positions match TRBD2. V gave up 5 bases and J gave up 8 bases; unmatched junction bases: 9. This CDR3 has 14 amino acids. Germline CDR1 reads SGHVS; CDR2 reads FNYEAQ.